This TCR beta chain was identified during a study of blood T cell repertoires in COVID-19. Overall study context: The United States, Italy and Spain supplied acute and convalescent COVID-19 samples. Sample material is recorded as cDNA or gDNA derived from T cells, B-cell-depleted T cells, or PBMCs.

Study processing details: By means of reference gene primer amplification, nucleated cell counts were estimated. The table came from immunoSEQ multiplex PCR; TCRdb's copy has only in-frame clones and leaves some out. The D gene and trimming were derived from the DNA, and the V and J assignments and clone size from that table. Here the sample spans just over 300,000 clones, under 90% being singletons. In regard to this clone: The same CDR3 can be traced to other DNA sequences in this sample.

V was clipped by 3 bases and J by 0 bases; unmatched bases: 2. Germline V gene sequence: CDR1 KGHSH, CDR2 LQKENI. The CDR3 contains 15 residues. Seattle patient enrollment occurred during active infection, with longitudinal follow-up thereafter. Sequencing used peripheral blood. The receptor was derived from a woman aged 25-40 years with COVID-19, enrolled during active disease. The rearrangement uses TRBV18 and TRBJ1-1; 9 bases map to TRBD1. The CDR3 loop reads CASSPGQGMNTEAFF. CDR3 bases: TGTGCCAGCTCACCGGGACAGGGTATGAACACTGAAGCTTTCTTT.